This section outlines one T cell receptor beta chain sequence together with its context. Its target is not known. TCRbeta library preparation incorporated unique molecular identifiers. TCRdb redid the calling of the PCR reads with MiXCR, one entry per CDR3 protein. This table holds 300,000 to 400,000 distinct CDR3 sequences, 23% found once. Looked up from germline, CDR1 is SGHRS and CDR2 is YFSETQ. This CDR3 region has 14 residues. V dropped 4 bases and J dropped 3 bases, with 13 bases sitting between them. The data are from a study of T-cell reconstitution after alpha-beta-depleted transplantation in children. Broader study findings: Among T cells one year after transplant, newly produced cells accounted for most counts and diversity.

The chain employs TRBV5-1 and TRBJ1-1; possibly TRBD1 for D (5 bases). The clonotype originates from a male patient younger than 18 who had a stem cell transplant for acute lymphoblastic leukemia, so the T cells may come from the graft donor. Sequencing used PBMCs, mostly from graft donor cells, obtained 180 days after TCRalphabeta/CD19-depleted stem cell transplant. The CDR3 loop is CASSGGGLHTEAFF. For the CDR3, the DNA is TGCGCCAGCAGCGGGGGGGGATTACACACTGAAGCTTTCTTT.